The 9 T cell receptor beta chains below come from one sample, sequenced in a study of blood T cell repertoires in COVID-19 (dated by TCRdb to 2020 to 2021). The library was made by the immunoSEQ multiplex PCR assay. The table comes from immuneACCESS by way of TCRdb, which keeps in-frame sequences with V and J called. Part of the clones is missing from these tables; in studies checked, under half for an unresolved V gene and the rest for unknown reasons. For this sample the table gives approximately 230,000 clones, of which 75% to 90% were detected only once. Clones ranked in the top ten supply approximately 2.1% of the sample. Source material: peripheral blood. The receptors stem from a man younger than 40 who had recovered from COVID-19.

In this sample, this clone turned up a few times. The J gene is TRBJ2-3, the V gene TRBV6-4; 9 nucleotides match TRBD1. This CDR3 has 16 amino acids. J was trimmed by 1 base and V by 5 bases; bases with no gene match: 7. Germline V gene data show CDR1 as MRHNA and CDR2 as SNTAGT. CDR3 protein: CASSQQGAGGTDTQYF. The CDR3 nucleotides read TGTGCCAGCAGTCAACAGGGGGCTGGAGGCACAGATACGCAGTATTTT.

V is TRBV6-5 and J is TRBJ2-4, with 7 positions matching TRBD1. Per germline, CDR1 MNHEY and CDR2 SVGAGI. The V gene end was trimmed by 4 bases and the J gene end by 8 bases; junction bases not matched to a gene: 8. The CDR3 totals 14 residues. The CDR3 loop is CASSFTRTGDIQYF. In DNA, the CDR3 is TGTGCCAGCAGTTTTACCCGGACAGGAGACATTCAGTACTTC.

This chain links TRBV19 with TRBJ2-7; D may be TRBD1 (6 bases). V lost 4 bases, J lost 4 bases, and 17 bases lay in between. This CDR3 spans 15 amino acids. In germline, CDR1 is LNHDA, CDR2 SQIVND (reference sequence). The CDR3 DNA follows: TGTGCCAGTAGTACGGTCGCAGGGGCCGCTTACGAGCAGTACTTC. The encoded protein is CASSTVAGAAYEQYF.

This clone has only a few counts. V usage is TRBV6-5 and J usage is TRBJ2-3, with 7 bases aligning to TRBD2. V lost 10 bases, J lost 10 bases, and 14 bases stayed unmatched. This CDR3 has 13 amino acids. CDR1 is MNHEY and CDR2 is SVGAGI in the germline V gene. The CDR3 coding sequence is TGTGCCACCCTTTGGGGGGGGGAGGGGTCGCAGTATTTT. Its translation is CATLWGGEGSQYF.

The chain joins TRBV7-7 to TRBJ2-5; D may be TRBD1 (6 bases). This CDR3 is built from 13 residues. Germline values: CDR1 SSHAT, CDR2 FNYEAQ (reference sequence). The V end was cut by 7 bases, the J end by 5 bases, with 14 bases between. The CDR3 region is CASTQGQGETQYF. CDR3 nucleotides: TGTGCCAGCACCCAAGGGCAGGGGGAGACCCAGTACTTC.

This chain uses TRBV6-5 with TRBJ2-3, with 9 bases identical to TRBD1. V lost 0 bases and J lost 1; bases outside the gene matches: 2. This CDR3 is 16 amino acids long. Germline CDR1 MNHEY, CDR2 SVGAGI. As DNA, the CDR3 is TGTGCCAGCAGTTACTCCCGGGACAGGGGCACAGATACGCAGTATTTT. Its translation is CASSYSRDRGTDTQYF.

The rearrangement joins TRBV5-1 to TRBJ1-1; a weak D match, TRBD1 (5 bases). Germline lookup yields CDR1 SGHRS and CDR2 YFSETQ. The CDR3 has 15 residues. Trimming pared 2 bases from V and 1 base from J, leaving 12 bases between. The CDR3 sequence: CASSFQGVRNTEAFF. The CDR3 nucleotides read TGCGCCAGCAGCTTTCAAGGGGTTAGGAACACTGAAGCTTTCTTT.

The chain couples TRBV7-2 to TRBJ2-5; D is possibly TRBD1 (6 bases). The germline V and J ends were trimmed by 2 bases and 4 bases, with 17 bases remaining between them. Per the germline V gene, CDR1 is SGHTA and CDR2 is FQGNSA. The CDR3 covers 16 residues. The CDR3 nucleotides read TGTGCCAGCAGCTTAAATACCAGGGGCGCAGTAGAGACCCAGTACTTC. It codes for CASSLNTRGAVETQYF.

The V call is TRBV7-9, the J call TRBJ2-5; tentatively, D is TRBD1 (6 bases). Trimming removed 5 bases at V and 3 bases at J, with 16 bases between. CDR1 SEHNR and CDR2 FQNEAQ come from the germline V gene (reference sequence). There are 15 residues in the CDR3. The CDR3 reads CASSLGPQGKETQYF. The CDR3 region has the DNA TGTGCCAGCAGCCTAGGGCCACAGGGAAAAGAGACCCAGTACTTC.